This T cell receptor beta chain was sequenced for a study of blood T cell repertoires in COVID-19. About the study: PBMCs, B-cell-depleted T cells, or T cells were the source of the cDNA or gDNA that made up the material.

Adults between roughly 18 and 95 years of age took part from 20 to 25 US areas. Participant reports of clinical history set cohort assignment. Under the authors' procedure: Estimates of nucleated cell counts were drawn from the amplification of reference gene primers. Profiling relied on immunoSEQ multiplex PCR, and the TCRdb table lists in-frame clones only, not all of them. The V and J calls and clone size are taken from that table; D and trimming were inferred from the DNA. The sample consists of hundreds of thousands of clones, 75% to 90% of them appearing once. The CDR3 contains 12 residues. The germline V gene encodes CDR1 MNHEY and CDR2 SVGAGI. V gave up 6 bases and J gave up 2 bases, with 8 bases separating them.

What was sequenced was PBMCs or T cells enriched from blood (not recorded which). The chain uses TRBV6-5 and TRBJ2-7; D uncertain. The sequence was obtained from a man aged 25-40 years who had recovered from COVID-19. The CDR3 DNA follows: TGTGCCAGCAGGCGCGAAACCTACGAGCAGTACTTC. This translates into CASRRETYEQYF.